This T cell receptor beta chain was captured by sequencing in a study of blood T cells in healthy people across ages. Sample-barcoded 5' priming and a J-beta primer mix drove a second PCR of about 6 to 12 cycles. TCRdb ran MiXCR on the 5' RACE reads and lists one entry per CDR3 protein. The sample consists of about 800,000 distinct CDR3 sequences, 20% to 25% of them appearing once. As concerns this clonotype: The junction departs from the called germline gene at one end, perhaps through a read error.

Germline V gene data show CDR1 as SGHAT and CDR2 as FQDESV (reference sequence). This CDR3 spans 15 amino acids. Donors each provided 9.5 to 10 milliliters of peripheral blood. These data were also reused for a study on T cells of mothers and their children.

V usage is TRBV11-1 and J usage is TRBJ2-7; D might be TRBD2 (5 bases). The TCR was taken from a boy aged 5-17 years in good health. Sequenced material: blood. CDR3: CASSLEIGGPYEQYF. The DNA of the CDR3 is TGTGCCAGCAGTTTAGAGATCGGCGGGCCCTACGAGCAGTACTTC.